These 24 T cell receptor beta chains were all obtained from the same sample, sequenced in a study of OX40 agonist ivuxolimab in advanced cancers. Sequencing was performed with immunoSEQ multiplex PCR; in TCRdb, only in-frame clones are kept and a portion is missing. The sample contains roughly 64,000 clones, about 89% of which appear only once. Sequencing used CD4+ or CD8+ T cells sorted from blood, obtained in a trial of the OX40 agonist ivuxolimab. Receptors were obtained from an adult with an advanced solid tumor such as melanoma, head and neck, liver or kidney cancer.

The gene calls are TRBV19 and TRBJ1-1; possibly TRBD1 for D (5 bases). Per germline, CDR1 LNHDA and CDR2 SQIVND (reference sequence). Trimming pared 3 bases from V and 2 bases from J, leaving 13 bases between. The CDR3 is 15 residues long. The CDR3 bases are TGTGCCAGTAGTATCGGGGGGGGAACAAACACTGAAGCTTTCTTT. It translates to CASSIGGGTNTEAFF.

The chain couples TRBV5-6 to TRBJ2-5; no definite D call. The J call is uncertain, as TRBJ2-7 better fits the DNA end. CDR1 is SGHDT and CDR2 is YYEEEE in the germline V gene. The CDR3 covers 11 residues. The CDR3 protein is CASSVRDEQYF. The CDR3 region has the DNA TGTGCCAGCTCCGTACGGGACGAGCAGTACTTC.

The rearrangement links TRBV18 to TRBJ2-4; 11 bases fit TRBD2. J lost 0 bases, V lost 2 bases, and 9 bases had no gene match. The CDR3 contains 19 residues. Germline CDR1 KGHSH, CDR2 LQKENI. The CDR3 DNA reads as TGTGCCAGCTCACCAAGGCTAGCGGGAGGCGGAGGAGCCAAAAACATTCAGTACTTC. Amino acid sequence: CASSPRLAGGGGAKNIQYF.

CDR3 residues: CASRRGTSGPGSGANVLTF. CDR3 coding DNA: TGCGCCAGCAGGCGAGGAACTAGCGGGCCAGGCTCTGGGGCCAACGTCCTGACTTTC. This chain connects TRBV5-1 to TRBJ2-6, with TRBD2 identical over 9 bases. Germline V gives CDR1 SGHRS, CDR2 YFSETQ. The CDR3 loop spans 19 amino acids. The V and J ends lost 5 bases and 0 bases, in that order; junction bases with no gene match: 12.

The rearrangement links TRBV27 to TRBJ1-2, with D unclear. V lost 5 bases to trimming and J lost 0 bases, with 7 bases between them. CDR1 is MNHEY, CDR2 SMNVEV, per germline (reference sequence). The CDR3 is made up of 13 amino acids. The CDR3: CASSERTNYGYTF. The CDR3 nucleotides read TGTGCCAGCAGTGAGAGGACTAACTATGGCTACACCTTC.

V usage is TRBV5-4 and J usage is TRBJ2-3; D call uncertain. Trimming left V 0 bases short and J 2 bases short, with 4 bases between. CDR1 is SGHNT and CDR2 is YYREEE in the germline V gene (reference sequence). This CDR3 has 13 residues. The CDR3, as DNA: TGTGCCAGCAGCTTGGGACCCACAGATACGCAGTATTTT. Protein product: CASSLGPTDTQYF. Full variable domain (outside the CDR3, taken from reference TRBV5-4 and TRBJ2-3): ETGVTQSPTHLIKTRGQQVTLRCSSQSGHNTVSWYQQALGQGPQFIFQYYREEENGRGNFPPRFSGLQFPNYSSELNVNALELDDSALYLCASSLGPTDTQYFGPGTRLTVL.

V is TRBV29-1 and J is TRBJ1-2; D possibly corresponds to TRBD1 (5 bases). The V end lost 3 bases, the J end lost 4 bases, and 15 bases lay between the germline ends. Germline V gives CDR1 SQVTM, CDR2 ANQGSEA. The CDR3 is made up of 14 amino acids. In nucleotides, the CDR3 is TGCAGCGTTGATAAAGGGGTTGGGGGCTATGGCTACACCTTC. Amino acids: CSVDKGVGGYGYTF.

This chain uses TRBV27 with TRBJ1-1, with D maybe TRBD1 (5 bases). CDR3 length: 21 amino acids. Germline assignment: CDR1 MNHEY and CDR2 SMNVEV (reference sequence). Trimming took 0 bases from V and 0 from J, leaving 26 bases between them. CDR3 residues: CASSLSMGRVRGTGVNTEAFF. The CDR3 nucleotides are TGTGCCAGCAGTTTATCGATGGGAAGGGTTCGGGGGACGGGTGTGAACACTGAAGCTTTCTTT.

This sequence joins TRBV6-6 and TRBJ2-7; 11 bases match TRBD1. V was clipped by 2 bases and J by 5 bases; unmatched bases: 2. From germline, CDR1 is MNHNY and CDR2 SVGAGI (reference sequence). The CDR3 totals 14 residues. CDR3 coding DNA: TGTGCCAGCAGTTACAGGGACAGGGGGAACGAGCAGTACTTC. It codes for CASSYRDRGNEQYF.

This clone was found a few times. This sequence joins TRBV6-6 and TRBJ2-1; D ambiguous. Looked up from germline, CDR1 is MNHNY and CDR2 is SVGAGI (reference sequence). V gave up 5 bases and J gave up 7 bases, with 6 bases separating them. This CDR3 has 11 residues. This CDR3 reads CASSIKNEQFF. The CDR3 nucleotides read TGTGCCAGCAGTATAAAGAATGAGCAGTTCTTC.

The chain couples TRBV5-4 to TRBJ1-2; no firm D call. Germline CDR1 is SGHNT and CDR2 is YYREEE (reference sequence). CDR3 length: 14 amino acids. Trimming left V 2 bases short and J 8 bases short, with 16 bases between. CDR3 residues: CASSLSEARWGYTF. The CDR3 nucleotides read TGTGCCAGCAGCTTATCGGAAGCCCGGTGGGGCTACACCTTC.

The J gene is TRBJ2-5, the V gene TRBV5-1; D may be TRBD1 or TRBD2 (5 bases each). V shed 0 bases and J shed 1 base, with 7 bases lying between them. Germline V gives CDR1 SGHRS, CDR2 YFSETQ. The CDR3 is 14 amino acids. CDR3: CASSLAGTQETQYF. DNA of the CDR3: TGCGCCAGCAGCTTGGCCGGGACCCAAGAGACCCAGTACTTC.

The chain links TRBV5-1 to TRBJ2-5, with D unresolved. Trimming stripped 5 bases from V and 0 bases from J, with 8 bases between. The V gene's germline CDR1 is SGHRS and CDR2 YFSETQ. The CDR3 has 13 residues. CDR3 loop: CASRKEYQETQYF. The CDR3, as DNA: TGCGCCAGCAGAAAAGAATACCAAGAGACCCAGTACTTC. The entire variable domain, with the rest obtained from reference TRBV5-1 and TRBJ2-5, is as follows: KAGVTQTPRYLIKTRGQQVTLSCSPISGHRSVSWYQQTPGQGLQFLFEYFSETQRNKGNFPGRFSGRQFSNSRSEMNVSTLELGDSALYLCASRKEYQETQYFGPGTRLLVL.

This chain connects TRBV14 to TRBJ2-7; no firm D call. The germline gives CDR1 SGHDN, CDR2 FVKESK. This CDR3 is built from 13 residues. V was cut by 1 base and J by 3 bases, with 7 bases left in between. The CDR3 region has the DNA TGTGCCAGCAGCCAAGTGGTCCTCTACGAGCAGTACTTC. This encodes CASSQVVLYEQYF.

This clone was detected only a few times. The chain uses TRBV4-2 and TRBJ2-2; D is ambiguous. The V end was cut by 1 base, the J end by 6 bases, with 6 bases between. The germline gives CDR1 LGHNA, CDR2 YNFKEQ. This CDR3 has 13 amino acids. CDR3 sequence: CASSQAVAGELFF. The CDR3 DNA sequence: TGTGCCAGCAGCCAAGCTGTGGCCGGGGAGCTGTTTTTT.

This rearrangement joins TRBV2 to TRBJ2-2; D gene ambiguous. This CDR3 has 15 residues. Between the trimmed V and J ends, which lost 2 bases and 2 bases, there was a span of 9 bases. Germline CDR1 SNHLY, CDR2 FYNNEI. CDR3 in amino acids: CASSETSINTGELFF. DNA of the CDR3: TGTGCCAGCAGTGAAACCAGCATAAACACCGGGGAGCTGTTTTTT.

The J gene is TRBJ2-5, the V gene TRBV6-9, with D maybe TRBD1 (7 bases). CDR1 is MNHGY, CDR2 SVAAGI, per germline. Trimming took 4 bases from V and 3 from J, leaving 12 bases between them. The CDR3 spans 14 residues. For the CDR3, the DNA is TGTGCCAGCAGTTCGGAGGGACAGAAAGAGACCCAGTACTTC. Translation gives CASSSEGQKETQYF.

This clone was seen more than once but under ten times. The chain carries TRBV15 and TRBJ2-1; TRBD2 matches at 10 bases. CDR1 LNHNV and CDR2 YYDKDF come from the germline V gene (reference sequence). CDR3 length: 16 amino acids. V lost 1 base to trimming and J lost 5 bases; unmatched junction nucleotides: 5. The CDR3 DNA reads TGTGCCACCAGCAGAGGTTCACTAGCGGGAAACAATGAGCAGTTCTTC. Its translation: CATSRGSLAGNNEQFF.

This sequence joins TRBV29-1 and TRBJ1-5; 10 bases align to TRBD1. The CDR3 runs to 15 residues. In germline, CDR1 is SQVTM, CDR2 ANQGSEA. The V segment lost 6 bases and the J segment 2 bases; nucleotides outside the gene matches: 7. The CDR3 sequence is CSVLDRGVGNQPQHF. CDR3 nucleotides: TGCAGCGTCTTGGACAGGGGGGTTGGCAATCAGCCCCAGCATTTT.

The chain couples TRBV30 to TRBJ2-1; 12 bases are a match to TRBD2. The CDR3 is 14 amino acids. Germline-derived CDR1 and CDR2 are GTSNPN and SVGIG (reference sequence). Losses at the gene ends were 1 base for V and 8 bases for J; bases not matched to a gene: 3. CDR3 in amino acids: CAWSGLAGVYEQFF. In DNA, the CDR3 is TGTGCCTGGAGTGGACTAGCGGGGGTCTATGAGCAGTTCTTC.

The genes are TRBV7-9 and TRBJ2-7, with a weak D call TRBD1 (7 bases). The germline V and J ends were trimmed by 5 bases and 6 bases, with 23 bases remaining between them. The CDR3 has 16 residues. In germline, CDR1 is SEHNR, CDR2 FQNEAQ (reference sequence). CDR3: CASSPLGWQGEVEQYF. CDR3 bases: TGTGCCAGCAGCCCCCTGGGTTGGCAGGGGGAGGTCGAGCAGTACTTC.

This chain's CDR3 is CASSLEGVDGYTF. The CDR3 DNA follows: TGTGCCAGCAGCCTAGAAGGGGTGGATGGCTACACCTTC. The chain has TRBV7-8 and TRBJ1-2, with D possibly TRBD1 on 5 matching bases. V was cut by 5 bases and J by 6 bases, with 13 bases left in between. The germline V gene encodes CDR1 SGHVS and CDR2 FQNEAQ. CDR3 size: 13 residues.

The V and J genes are TRBV9 and TRBJ2-1, with 8 bases matching TRBD2. Germline CDR1 SGDLS, CDR2 YYNGEE. CDR3 size: 15 residues. The junction had 5 bases not matched to a gene; V was cut back by 0 bases and J by 6 bases. CDR3 loop: CASSVGSGSFNEQFF. In DNA form, the CDR3 reads TGTGCCAGCAGCGTAGGGAGCGGGAGTTTCAATGAGCAGTTCTTC.

Remarks on this clone: Other DNA sequences from this sample encode an identical CDR3 as well. The V gene is TRBV6-5, the J gene TRBJ1-2, with TRBD1 identical over 8 bases. CDR1 and CDR2 from the germline V gene are MNHEY and SVGAGI. V shed 2 bases and J 0 bases; nucleotides not matched to a gene: 2. CDR3 length: 15 amino acids. The CDR3: CASSYLTGANYGYTF. The CDR3 DNA follows: TGTGCCAGCAGTTACCTGACAGGGGCTAACTATGGCTACACCTTC.